One and the same sample provided the 13 T cell receptor beta chains below, sequenced in a study of cytomegalovirus exposure and HLA in healthy donors. In the PCR, 60 Vbeta and 13 Jbeta primers were used. Only in-frame clones appear in the TCRdb table, and some are missing; sequencing was by immunoSEQ multiplex PCR. The sample includes about 180,000 clones, around 79% of them seen just once. The source material was PBMCs. Receptor source: a woman between 45 and 60 years old in good health and CMV-seronegative.

This chain joins TRBV7-9 and TRBJ2-1, with D perhaps TRBD2 (5 bases). CDR1 is SEHNR and CDR2 is FQNEAQ in the germline V gene (reference sequence). Trimming pared 4 bases from V and 8 bases from J, leaving 12 bases between. CDR3 length: 13 residues. The CDR3 loop is CASSYQLEDEQFF. The CDR3 bases are TGTGCCAGCAGCTACCAACTGGAGGATGAGCAGTTCTTC.

The chain uses TRBV5-6 and TRBJ2-7; 9 nucleotides match TRBD1. The CDR3 spans 14 residues. The germline V gene encodes CDR1 SGHDT and CDR2 YYEEEE. Trimming removed 1 base from V and 7 bases from J; junction bases left unmatched: 6. The CDR3 DNA follows: TGTGCCAGCAGCTTGCCTCGCGGACAGGGGGAGCAGTACTTC. It yields the protein CASSLPRGQGEQYF.

The chain uses TRBV7-2 and TRBJ1-1; no reliable D call. The CDR3 is 15 residues long. From germline, CDR1 is SGHTA and CDR2 FQGNSA. V was pared by 5 bases and J by 5 bases, with 18 bases between. The CDR3: CASSLSAYLETEAFF. The CDR3 bases are TGTGCCAGCAGCCTCTCGGCCTACCTGGAGACTGAAGCTTTCTTT.

The genes are TRBV5-4 and TRBJ2-3; TRBD2 matches at 13 bases. The V gene end was trimmed by 0 bases and the J gene end by 0 bases; junction bases not matched to a gene: 4. This CDR3 contains 18 residues. Per the germline V gene, CDR1 is SGHNT and CDR2 is YYREEE (reference sequence). CDR3 in amino acids: CASSLGLAGGLSTDTQYF. CDR3 nucleotide sequence: TGTGCCAGCAGCTTGGGACTAGCGGGGGGTTTAAGCACAGATACGCAGTATTTT.

The chain combines TRBV19 with TRBJ1-5; a possible D gene is TRBD1 (6 bases). Germline CDR1 is LNHDA and CDR2 is SQIVND (reference sequence). The CDR3 extends over 15 amino acids. Between the trimmed V and J ends, which lost 3 bases and 7 bases, there was a span of 16 bases. The CDR3 spells CASSMGRQGLQPQHF. The DNA of the CDR3 is TGTGCCAGTAGTATGGGACGGCAGGGGCTCCAGCCCCAGCATTTT.

The J gene is TRBJ2-3, the V gene TRBV7-2; 12 nucleotides agree with TRBD2. The V gene's germline CDR1 is SGHTA and CDR2 FQGNSA. The V and J ends lost 3 bases and 8 bases, in that order; junction bases with no gene match: 3. The CDR3 runs 14 residues. In nucleotides, the CDR3 is TGTGCCAGCAGCTTGGGACTAGCGGGCCCTACGCAGTATTTT. Translated: CASSLGLAGPTQYF.

This chain connects TRBV11-3 to TRBJ2-4, with a possible D match to TRBD1 (5 bases). Germline CDR1 SGHNT, CDR2 YENEEA. V was cut by 5 bases and J by 5 bases, with 10 bases left in between. This CDR3 is built from 13 residues. CDR3 in amino acids: CASSTGSQNIQYF. CDR3 nucleotides: TGTGCCAGCAGCACAGGTTCCCAAAACATTCAGTACTTC. The entire variable domain, with the rest obtained from reference TRBV11-3 and TRBJ2-4, is as follows: EAGVVQSPRYKIIEKKQPVAFWCNPISGHNTLYWYLQNLGQGPELLIRYENEEAVDDSQLPKDRFSAERLKGVDSTLKIQPAELGDSAVYLCASSTGSQNIQYFGAGTRLSVL.

The rearrangement uses TRBV28 and TRBJ2-3; 11 bases fit TRBD2. Germline assignment: CDR1 MDHEN and CDR2 SYDVKM. The CDR3 extends over 14 amino acids. The ends lost 7 bases at V and 2 bases at J; junction bases unmatched: 2. CDR3 coding DNA: TGTGCCAGCATGACTAGCGGGATCACAGATACGCAGTATTTT. As protein: CASMTSGITDTQYF.

The chain couples TRBV5-6 to TRBJ2-5; the D gene is possibly TRBD1 (6 bases). The CDR3 consists of 15 residues. Germline lookup yields CDR1 SGHDT and CDR2 YYEEEE. Trimming left V 3 bases short and J 3 bases short, with 15 bases between. The DNA of the CDR3 is TGTGCCAGCAGCTCCCCCGACAGGCACAAAGAGACCCAGTACTTC. This sequence encodes CASSSPDRHKETQYF.

V and J are TRBV28 and TRBJ2-7; 9 bases map to TRBD1. V lost 7 bases, J lost 2 bases, and 6 bases stayed unmatched. CDR1 is MDHEN, CDR2 SYDVKM, per germline. This CDR3 region has 14 residues. The CDR3 protein is CASTPTGGAYEQYF. DNA for the CDR3: TGTGCCAGCACCCCGACAGGGGGGGCCTACGAGCAGTACTTC.

V usage is TRBV7-2 and J usage is TRBJ2-3, with D hard to call. The V end was cut by 5 bases, the J end by 4 bases, with 10 bases between. CDR1 is SGHTA and CDR2 is FQGNSA in the germline V gene. This CDR3 region has 13 residues. CDR3 sequence reads: CASSPGRADTQYF. CDR3 nucleotides: TGTGCCAGCAGCCCAGGTCGCGCAGATACGCAGTATTTT.

The chain recombines TRBV7-2 with TRBJ2-1; 9 bases are a match to TRBD2. In germline, CDR1 is SGHTA, CDR2 FQGNSA. V shed 5 bases and J 2 bases; nucleotides not matched to a gene: 4. This CDR3 contains 15 residues. CDR3 residues: CASSERGGAYNEQFF. CDR3 coding DNA: TGTGCCAGCAGCGAACGCGGGGGGGCCTACAATGAGCAGTTCTTC.

In this sample, this clone turned up a few times. The chain is built from TRBV28 and TRBJ2-7, with TRBD1 matching 8 bases. Germline V gene data show CDR1 as MDHEN and CDR2 as SYDVKM. The CDR3 spans 14 residues. After removal of 5 bases from V and 5 bases from J, the junction contained 8 bases not matched to a gene. The CDR3 loop reads CASSTQGERNEQYF. CDR3 nucleotide sequence: TGTGCCAGCAGTACACAGGGGGAACGAAACGAGCAGTACTTC.